Described below is a single T cell receptor (beta chain) sequence and its context. Measured with immunoSEQ multiplex PCR; TCRdb has only the in-frame clones, and not every one. The data show approximately 75,000 clones, 75% to 90% seen once. This record comes from a study of blood T cell repertoires in COVID-19. V gave up 5 bases and J gave up 2 bases; unmatched junction bases: 2. Germline lookup yields CDR1 SGHDN and CDR2 FVKESK. The CDR3 is 13 residues long. The receptor was isolated from a man older than 75 with COVID-19, enrolled during active disease. Sample: peripheral blood. The chain is built from TRBV14 and TRBJ1-2, with TRBD1 identical over 7 bases. The DNA for the CDR3 is TGTGCCAGCAGCGCGGGACAGAACTATGGCTACACCTTC. Translating it yields CASSAGQNYGYTF.